These 19 T cell receptor beta chains were sequenced from one sample in a study of T cell responses to AZD1222 COVID-19 vaccine. Some clones are missing from TCRdb's copy, which holds only in-frame ones; the method was immunoSEQ multiplex PCR. The profile covers just over 150,000 clones, with 85% to 95% appearing a single time and less than 1.6% taken by the ten largest. The sequencing here drew on peripheral blood, taken 28 days after the second AZD1222 dose. The source of these receptors is an adult who received the AZD1222 COVID-19 vaccine.

The chain combines TRBV7-9 with TRBJ1-2, with D tentatively TRBD1 (6 bases). This CDR3 contains 12 residues. V was shortened by 3 bases and J by 4 bases, with 6 bases between the two germline ends. Germline values: CDR1 SEHNR, CDR2 FQNEAQ (reference sequence). The CDR3 here is CASSLDSYGYTF. The DNA for the CDR3 is TGTGCCAGCAGCTTGGACAGCTATGGCTACACCTTC.

The chain couples TRBV5-1 to TRBJ2-7; 9 positions agree with TRBD2. J was trimmed by 4 bases and V by 3 bases; bases with no gene match: 8. The length of the CDR3 is 15 residues. The germline CDR1 and CDR2 sequences are SGHRS and YFSETQ. CDR3 sequence reads: CASSSIAGERYEQYF. CDR3 nucleotide sequence: TGCGCCAGCAGCTCGATAGCGGGAGAAAGGTACGAGCAGTACTTC.

Of note for this clone: At one boundary the junction diverges from the germline segment, which might be a read error. Written as DNA, the CDR3 is TGTGCCAGCAGCCAGAACCGCAGGGGGCGACTCTTT. Protein product: CASSQNRRGRLF. The V call is TRBV11-3, the J call TRBJ1-1; 8 positions agree with TRBD1. The CDR3 runs to 12 residues. Germline-derived CDR1 and CDR2 are SGHNT and YENEEA.

This clone occurred once. This chain connects TRBV27 to TRBJ2-7; 7 nucleotides agree with TRBD1. V gave up 5 bases and J gave up 0 bases; unmatched junction bases: 4. The CDR3 is made up of 14 amino acids. Germline lookup yields CDR1 MNHEY and CDR2 SMNVEV (reference sequence). The CDR3 here is CASSPTGYSYEQYF. CDR3 sequence (DNA): TGTGCCAGCAGTCCGACAGGGTACTCCTACGAGCAGTACTTC.

The rearrangement links TRBV19 to TRBJ1-5, with 11 nucleotides matching TRBD1. V shed 7 bases and J 4 bases; nucleotides not matched to a gene: 6. The CDR3 is 15 residues long. Germline CDR1 reads LNHDA; CDR2 reads SQIVND (reference sequence). The CDR3, as DNA: TGTGCCAGTACAATTGGGACAGGGGGTAATCAGCCCCAGCATTTT. Protein: CASTIGTGGNQPQHF.

The chain recombines TRBV18 with TRBJ1-1; no clear D. In germline, CDR1 is KGHSH, CDR2 LQKENI. V was clipped by 2 bases and J by 1 base, with 8 bases between them. The CDR3 has 14 amino acids. The CDR3 region is CASSPIRTNTEAFF. In nucleotides, the CDR3 is TGTGCCAGCTCACCAATAAGGACGAACACTGAAGCTTTCTTT.

The chain combines TRBV24-1 with TRBJ1-2, with D maybe TRBD1 (6 bases). There are 17 residues in the CDR3. The germline V gene encodes CDR1 KGHDR and CDR2 SFDVKD. Trimming cost V 5 bases and J 8 bases, with 26 bases left between them. The CDR3 spells CATSAYSPIQGSRGYTF. CDR3 nucleotide sequence: TGTGCCACCAGTGCATACTCTCCAATACAGGGTTCGCGGGGCTACACCTTC.

The chain carries TRBV30 and TRBJ1-4; D remains unclear. V was cut by 0 bases and J by 6 bases, with 5 bases left in between. The CDR3 spans 12 residues. Germline V gene data show CDR1 as GTSNPN and CDR2 as SVGIG (reference sequence). In DNA, the CDR3 is TGTGCCTGGAGTGTACCCCATGAAAAACTGTTTTTT. Amino acids: CAWSVPHEKLFF.

The chain employs TRBV5-1 and TRBJ1-4; D unclear. The germline gives CDR1 SGHRS, CDR2 YFSETQ. The CDR3 contains 14 residues. V shed 4 bases and J shed 3 bases, with 10 bases lying between them. CDR3 coding DNA: TGCGCCAGCAGCGTATCCGCGGCTAATGAAAAACTGTTTTTT. This gives the protein CASSVSAANEKLFF.

The chain is built from TRBV2 and TRBJ2-7, with no clear D. Trimming shortened V by 4 bases and J by 2 bases, and 12 bases separated the two germline ends. Germline V gene lookup returns CDR1 SNHLY and CDR2 FYNNEI. The CDR3 contains 14 residues. In DNA, the CDR3 is TGTGCCAGCAGTGTGGTCTCAATCACCTACGAGCAGTACTTC. Amino acid sequence: CASSVVSITYEQYF. Looking up the rest from reference TRBV2 and TRBJ2-7 gives the full variable domain: EPEVTQTPSHQVTQMGQEVILRCVPISNHLYFYWYRQILGQKVEFLVSFYNNEISEKSEIFDDQFSVERPDGSNFTLKIRSTKLEDSAMYFCASSVVSITYEQYFGPGTRLTVT.

This rearrangement joins TRBV6-5 to TRBJ1-2; D gene ambiguous. Trimming took 10 bases from V and 4 from J, leaving 19 bases between them. The germline gives CDR1 MNHEY, CDR2 SVGAGI. CDR3 length equals 14 residues. CDR3 coding DNA: TGTGCCACCCACCGGATGAGTGGGTCCTATGGCTACACCTTC. As protein: CATHRMSGSYGYTF.

This clone occurred a few times. V usage is TRBV19 and J usage is TRBJ1-1; 7 nucleotides match TRBD1. Germline values: CDR1 LNHDA, CDR2 SQIVND (reference sequence). CDR3 length equals 18 residues. V was clipped by 5 bases and J by 5 bases; unmatched bases: 20. CDR3 DNA sequence: TGTGCCAGTAGTCCTCATCGACAGGGAGGATTGTTCAGGACTGAAGCTTTCTTT. Translated: CASSPHRQGGLFRTEAFF.

J is TRBJ2-5 and V is TRBV20-1; D call uncertain. The CDR3 has 11 amino acids. The V gene's germline CDR1 is DFQATT and CDR2 SNEGSKA (reference sequence). V was clipped by 8 bases and J by 0 bases, with 7 bases between them. The CDR3 DNA follows: TGCAGTTCGTGGCACCAAGAGACCCAGTACTTC. It specifies CSSWHQETQYF.

The V gene is TRBV9, the J gene TRBJ2-1; either TRBD1 or TRBD2 may fit D (5 bases each). V lost 0 bases and J lost 0, with 16 bases in between. This CDR3 region has 18 residues. From germline, CDR1 is SGDLS and CDR2 YYNGEE. The CDR3: CASSVAKGGGRSYNEQFF. The CDR3 coding sequence is TGTGCCAGCAGCGTAGCGAAGGGTGGGGGACGCTCCTACAATGAGCAGTTCTTC.

The genes are TRBV3-1 (or the pseudogene TRBV3-2) and TRBJ2-4, with 8 bases fitting TRBD2. Looked up from germline, CDR1 is LGHDT and CDR2 is YNNKEL (reference sequence). The CDR3 is 16 residues long. Trimming cost V 2 bases and J 6 bases; bases outside gene matches: 9. CDR3: CASSQHITSGVNIQYF. The CDR3 DNA reads TGTGCCAGCAGCCAACATATAACTAGCGGAGTAAACATTCAGTACTTC.

The J gene is TRBJ2-3, the V gene TRBV29-1; 7 nucleotides align to TRBD2. Germline-derived CDR1 and CDR2 are SQVTM and ANQGSEA. The CDR3 is 13 residues long. The V and J ends lost 6 bases and 4 bases, in that order; junction bases with no gene match: 7. Here the CDR3 DNA reads TGCAGCGTAGAGCCTAGCGGCGCAGATACGCAGTATTTT. Protein product: CSVEPSGADTQYF.

The gene calls are TRBV20-1 and TRBJ1-1; D gene uncertain. The CDR3 contains 10 residues. Between the trimmed V and J ends, which lost 5 bases and 11 bases, there was a span of 12 bases. Per the germline V gene, CDR1 is DFQATT and CDR2 is SNEGSKA (reference sequence). CDR3 protein: CSALGYSAFF. CDR3 DNA: TGCAGTGCTTTAGGGTATAGCGCTTTCTTT.

The rearrangement links TRBV2 to TRBJ1-2, with no clear D. Germline V gene sequence: CDR1 SNHLY, CDR2 FYNNEI. V was shortened by 10 bases and J by 4 bases, with 13 bases between the two germline ends. The CDR3 runs 12 residues. For the CDR3, the DNA is TGTGCCACTCAGAGAGACGGCTATGGCTACACCTTC. Protein: CATQRDGYGYTF.

The chain uses TRBV5-4 and TRBJ1-2; 7 bases map to TRBD1. This CDR3 contains 14 residues. The V gene's germline CDR1 is SGHNT and CDR2 YYREEE (reference sequence). The J segment lost 3 bases and the V segment lost 1 base, leaving 3 bases of the junction unmatched. The CDR3 nucleotides read TGTGCCAGCAGCTTGTTGCAGGGGGACTATGGCTACACCTTC. Residues: CASSLLQGDYGYTF.